The 16 T cell receptor beta chains below were found in one sample sequenced in a study of memory CD4+ T cells and cytomegalovirus serostatus. Data came from immunoSEQ multiplex PCR; TCRdb stores just in-frame clones and leaves some out. The sample has 50,000 to 65,000 clones, approximately 71% seen once. The sort gate was single viable CD3+CD4+CD8-CD45RO+ cells for memory CD4+ T cells. Sequencing was done on a sample of memory CD4+ T cells from blood. All receptors derive from an adult in good health and CMV-seronegative.

V gene TRBV4-2 combines with J gene TRBJ2-1, with 8 bases that match TRBD2. V shed 2 bases and J 0 bases; nucleotides not matched to a gene: 0. There are 15 residues in the CDR3. Germline V CDR1 and CDR2: LGHNA, YNFKEQ. The CDR3 sequence is CASSQSGSSYNEQFF. Here the CDR3 DNA reads TGTGCCAGCAGCCAAAGCGGGAGCTCCTACAATGAGCAGTTCTTC.

In this sample, this clone turned up a few times. The chain is built from TRBV6-9 and TRBJ2-1; 9 bases are shared with TRBD2. CDR1 and CDR2 (germline): MNHGY, SVAAGI. V gave up 11 bases and J gave up 4 bases; unmatched junction bases: 9. The CDR3 consists of 14 residues. The CDR3 coding sequence is TGTGCCGGGCGTCGGACTAGCGCTTACAATGAGCAGTTCTTC. Encoded protein: CAGRRTSAYNEQFF.

The chain joins TRBV6-5 to TRBJ1-2, with a weak D call TRBD1 (6 bases). Germline loops: CDR1 MNHEY, CDR2 SVGAGI. The V end was cut by 6 bases, the J end by 1 base, with 9 bases between. This CDR3 is built from 13 residues. DNA for the CDR3: TGTGCCAGCAGACGACAGGTTAACTATGGCTACACCTTC. Its translation: CASRRQVNYGYTF.

V and J are TRBV7-2 and TRBJ1-3; the match to TRBD1 covers 7 bases. The J segment lost 3 bases and the V segment lost 5 bases, leaving 4 bases of the junction unmatched. The CDR3 runs 14 residues. The germline CDR1 and CDR2 sequences are SGHTA and FQGNSA. The CDR3 loop is CASSPGGDGNTIYF. In DNA, the CDR3 is TGTGCCAGCAGCCCAGGGGGGGATGGAAACACCATATATTTT.

This clone appeared a few times. The chain carries TRBV30 and TRBJ1-5; D is perhaps TRBD1 (6 bases). The CDR3 is 15 amino acids. Germline V lookup: CDR1 GTSNPN, CDR2 SVGIG (reference sequence). Trimming cost V 1 base and J 1 base, with 11 bases left between them. The CDR3 reads CAWSGRGRSNQPQHF. DNA for the CDR3: TGTGCCTGGAGTGGAAGGGGGAGAAGCAATCAGCCCCAGCATTTT.

The chain joins TRBV5-6 to TRBJ2-6, with 8 bases matching TRBD2. Unmatched junction bases numbered 5, after V lost 2 bases and J lost 1 base. CDR1 is SGHDT, CDR2 YYEEEE, per germline. This CDR3 has 17 residues. The CDR3 loop is CASSFGGVWSGANVLTF. CDR3 nucleotide sequence: TGTGCCAGCAGCTTCGGGGGGGTCTGGTCTGGGGCCAACGTCCTGACTTTC. The variable domain in full, with the rest retrieved from reference TRBV5-6 and TRBJ2-6, is DAGVTQSPTHLIKTRGQQVTLRCSPKSGHDTVSWYQQALGQGPQFIFQYYEEEERQRGNFPDRFSGHQFPNYSSELNVNALLLGDSALYLCASSFGGVWSGANVLTFGAGSRLTVL.

The J gene is TRBJ2-3, the V gene TRBV5-1; TRBD2 might be the D (6 bases). V was shortened by 6 bases and J by 2 bases, with 19 bases between the two germline ends. CDR1 and CDR2 (germline): SGHRS, YFSETQ. The CDR3 is 16 residues long. CDR3 protein: CASTPSPGGTTDTQYF. In DNA form, the CDR3 reads TGCGCCAGCACACCGAGTCCCGGGGGTACCACAGATACGCAGTATTTT.

The V gene is TRBV7-9, the J gene TRBJ1-2; D perhaps matches TRBD1 (5 bases). The CDR3 length is 14 residues. CDR1 is SEHNR, CDR2 FQNEAQ, per germline (reference sequence). Deletions cut 6 bases from V and 7 bases from J, with 18 bases between. The CDR3 nucleotides read TGTGCCAGCAGACCAGCAGCTGGACACATTGGCTACACCTTC. Amino acid sequence: CASRPAAGHIGYTF.

There are a few counts of this clone. This sequence joins TRBV11-1 and TRBJ2-2; D is undetermined. Trimming removed 5 bases from V and 1 base from J, with 14 bases in between. The CDR3 covers 16 residues. The germline CDR1 and CDR2 sequences are SGHAT and FQDESV (reference sequence). CDR3 bases: TGTGCCAGCAGCCGATCCACCCCTGGGAACACCGGGGAGCTGTTTTTT. Protein: CASSRSTPGNTGELFF. Full variable domain (rest looked up from reference TRBV11-1 and TRBJ2-2): EAEVAQSPRYKITEKSQAVAFWCDPISGHATLYWYRQILGQGPELLVQFQDESVVDDSQLPKDRFSAERLKGVDSTLKIQPAELGDSAMYLCASSRSTPGNTGELFFGEGSRLTVL.

The chain combines TRBV18 with TRBJ2-1; 7 positions agree with TRBD2. Germline-derived CDR1 and CDR2 are KGHSH and LQKENI. CDR3 length: 17 amino acids. The ends lost 6 bases at V and 0 bases at J; junction bases unmatched: 11. The CDR3 region is CASSPPLTSVSYNEQFF. CDR3 coding DNA: TGTGCCAGCTCGCCCCCATTAACTAGCGTCTCCTACAATGAGCAGTTCTTC.

The chain joins TRBV5-4 to TRBJ1-2; D might be TRBD1 (5 bases). The CDR3 runs to 14 residues. V lost 0 bases and J lost 3, with 9 bases in between. CDR1 and CDR2 from the germline V gene are SGHNT and YYREEE (reference sequence). CDR3 DNA: TGTGCCAGCAGCTTGGGGACGGGGGACTATGGCTACACCTTC. Protein: CASSLGTGDYGYTF.

In this sample, this clone turned up a few times. This chain joins TRBV13 and TRBJ1-2; no firm D call. The ends were cut back, 10 bases at V and 8 bases at J, with 17 bases in the middle. The CDR3 has 12 residues. The germline gives CDR1 PRHDT, CDR2 FYEKMQ (reference sequence). The CDR3 region has the DNA TGTGCCACCACCCCACGGGCGGGCGGCTACACCTTC. Protein product: CATTPRAGGYTF.

The V gene is TRBV7-2, the J gene TRBJ1-5; D remains unclear. V was trimmed by 1 base and J by 2 bases, leaving 9 bases between them. Germline lookup yields CDR1 SGHTA and CDR2 FQGNSA. The CDR3 contains 15 residues. The CDR3 sequence is CASSLGGSGNQPQHF. CDR3 coding DNA: TGTGCCAGCAGCTTAGGAGGTTCGGGCAATCAGCCCCAGCATTTT.

The chain has TRBV28 and TRBJ1-1; D remains unclear. The CDR3 totals 12 residues. The germline gives CDR1 MDHEN, CDR2 SYDVKM. V was pared by 6 bases and J by 7 bases, with 12 bases between. The CDR3 coding sequence is TGTGCCAGCAGACCCGGGAGGTATGAAGCTTTCTTT. The encoded protein is CASRPGRYEAFF.

This clone occurred a few times. The chain has TRBV30 and TRBJ1-5; D perhaps matches TRBD1 (6 bases). There are 14 residues in the CDR3. V shed 0 bases and J shed 4 bases, with 10 bases lying between them. In germline, CDR1 is GTSNPN, CDR2 SVGIG (reference sequence). DNA of the CDR3: TGTGCCTGGAGTGTCGGACAGATGAATCAGCCCCAGCATTTT. Translating it yields CAWSVGQMNQPQHF.

This clone was recorded many times. The chain is built from TRBV2 and TRBJ1-2; 10 bases are a match to TRBD1. J was trimmed by 6 bases and V by 6 bases; bases with no gene match: 4. Germline CDR1 reads SNHLY; CDR2 reads FYNNEI. There are 13 residues in the CDR3. CDR3 sequence (DNA): TGTGCCAGCAGCAAGGACAGGGGGGATGGCTACACCTTC. Its translation: CASSKDRGDGYTF. The full variable domain, with the rest looked up from reference TRBV2 and TRBJ1-2, is EPEVTQTPSHQVTQMGQEVILRCVPISNHLYFYWYRQILGQKVEFLVSFYNNEISEKSEIFDDQFSVERPDGSNFTLKIRSTKLEDSAMYFCASSKDRGDGYTFGSGTRLTVV.